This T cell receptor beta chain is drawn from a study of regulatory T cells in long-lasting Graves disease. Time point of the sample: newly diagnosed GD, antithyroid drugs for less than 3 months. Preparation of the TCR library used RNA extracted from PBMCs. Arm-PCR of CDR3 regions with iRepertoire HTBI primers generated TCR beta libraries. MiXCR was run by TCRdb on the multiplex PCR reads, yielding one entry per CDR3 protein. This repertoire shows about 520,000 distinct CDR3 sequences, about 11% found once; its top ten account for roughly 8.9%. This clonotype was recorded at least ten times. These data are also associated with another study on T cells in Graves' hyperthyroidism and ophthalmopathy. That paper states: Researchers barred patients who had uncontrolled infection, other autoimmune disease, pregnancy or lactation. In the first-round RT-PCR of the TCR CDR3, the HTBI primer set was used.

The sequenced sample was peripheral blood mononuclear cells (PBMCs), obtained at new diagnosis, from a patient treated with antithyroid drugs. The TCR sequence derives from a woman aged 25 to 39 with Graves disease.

The CDR3 DNA reads TGTGCCAGCAGTTTATTTCAGGGCCTATTGTGGACTAGCGGGGGCACCGGGGAGCTGTTTTTT. As protein: CASSLFQGLLWTSGGTGELFF. The chain has TRBV28 and TRBJ2-2, with 13 nucleotides matching TRBD2. Germline CDR1 is MDHEN and CDR2 is SYDVKM. V trimming: 1 base; J trimming: 4 bases; junction bases outside the gene matches: 15. There are 21 residues in the CDR3.